The rows below give T cell receptor beta chains drawn from one sample of a study of blood T cell repertoires in COVID-19. Clones were read by immunoSEQ multiplex PCR, and TCRdb kept only the in-frame ones, dropping some. The sample consists of 300,000 or so clones, 75% to 90% of them appearing once. Sample: peripheral blood. The receptors stem from a woman aged 25 to 39 with COVID-19, enrolled during active disease. Both conserved end residues are trimmed from each CDR3. Fields, in order: J gene, clone size, V gene, CDR3 length, CDR3 protein. Clone size is given for some rows only: seen once, a few or many times, or a class if the clone is expanded.

J gene: TRBJ2-3; clone size: NA; V gene: TRBV7-2; CDR3 length: 11; CDR3 protein: ASSLNYGDTQY
J gene: TRBJ2-6; clone size: NA; V gene: TRBV28; CDR3 length: 15; CDR3 protein: ASRRTGVDSGANVLT
J gene: TRBJ2-7; clone size: NA; V gene: TRBV13; CDR3 length: 15; CDR3 protein: ASSLGRGSGGNYEQY
J gene: TRBJ2-2; clone size: NA; V gene: TRBV9; CDR3 length: 13; CDR3 protein: ASSSSGRDTGELF
J gene: TRBJ2-5; clone size: NA; V gene: TRBV3-1/TRBV3-2; CDR3 length: 11; CDR3 protein: ASSQTSQETQY
J gene: TRBJ1-2; clone size: NA; V gene: TRBV29-1; CDR3 length: 11; CDR3 protein: AAGQGANYGYT
J gene: TRBJ1-2; clone size: NA; V gene: TRBV2; CDR3 length: 11; CDR3 protein: ASVDPTGVGYT
J gene: TRBJ1-1; clone size: NA; V gene: TRBV2; CDR3 length: 10; CDR3 protein: ASSWDLSEAF
J gene: TRBJ1-1; clone size: NA; V gene: TRBV3-1/TRBV3-2; CDR3 length: 12; CDR3 protein: ASSLTTGGPEAF
J gene: TRBJ2-2; clone size: once; V gene: TRBV11-2; CDR3 length: 13; CDR3 protein: ASSLRQGAGGELF
J gene: TRBJ1-1; clone size: NA; V gene: TRBV5-6; CDR3 length: 13; CDR3 protein: ASSLVWGRDTEAF
J gene: TRBJ1-1; clone size: NA; V gene: TRBV7-9; CDR3 length: 13; CDR3 protein: ASSSRSTGSAEAF